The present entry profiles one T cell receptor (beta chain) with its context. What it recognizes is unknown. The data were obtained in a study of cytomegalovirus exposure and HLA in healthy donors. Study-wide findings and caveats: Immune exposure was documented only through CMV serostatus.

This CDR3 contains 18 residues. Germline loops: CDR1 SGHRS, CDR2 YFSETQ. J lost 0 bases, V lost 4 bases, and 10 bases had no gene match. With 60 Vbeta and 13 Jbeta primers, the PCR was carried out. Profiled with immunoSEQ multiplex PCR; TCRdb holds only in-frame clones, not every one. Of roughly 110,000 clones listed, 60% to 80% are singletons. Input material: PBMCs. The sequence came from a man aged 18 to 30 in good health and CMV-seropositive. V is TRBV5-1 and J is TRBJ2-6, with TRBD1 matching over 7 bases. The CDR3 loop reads CASSPKTGVDSGANVLTF. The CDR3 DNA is TGCGCCAGCAGCCCCAAAACAGGGGTCGACTCTGGGGCCAACGTCCTGACTTTC.